This TCR beta chain came from a study of PD-L1 blockade in urothelial cancer. About the study: Patients took up atezolizumab in about 2014 at 1,200 mg intravenously every 3 weeks.

Time point described: peripheral blood 6 weeks after treatment start. TCRdb keeps only in-frame clones here, not all; method: immunoSEQ multiplex PCR. The sample comprises about 40,000 clones, approximately 84% of which are singletons, and approximately 2.4% rests with the top ten. CDR3 size: 14 residues. Looked up from germline, CDR1 is SEHNR and CDR2 is FQNEAQ (reference sequence). The ends were cut back, 5 bases at V and 1 base at J, with 9 bases in the middle. This clonotype originated in a man in his sixties or seventies with urothelial cancer. The material was PBMCs, obtained around atezolizumab (anti-PD-L1) treatment. The chain has TRBV7-9 and TRBJ2-1; a possible D gene is TRBD2 (5 bases). As DNA, the CDR3 is TGTGCCAGCAGCCCCGAGGGTTCCTACAATGAGCAGTTCTTC. It is translated as CASSPEGSYNEQFF.